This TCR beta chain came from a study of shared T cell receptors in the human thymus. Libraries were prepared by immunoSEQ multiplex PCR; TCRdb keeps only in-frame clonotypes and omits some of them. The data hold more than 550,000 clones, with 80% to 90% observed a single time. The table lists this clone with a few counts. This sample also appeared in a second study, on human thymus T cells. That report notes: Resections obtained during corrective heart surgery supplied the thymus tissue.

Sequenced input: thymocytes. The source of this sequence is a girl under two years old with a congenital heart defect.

The CDR3 protein is CASSRRGRIADTQYF. CDR3 nucleotides: TGTGCCAGCAGTCGACGGGGGAGGATAGCAGATACGCAGTATTTT. This rearrangement joins TRBV6-5 to TRBJ2-3; D is perhaps TRBD2 (6 bases). CDR1 MNHEY and CDR2 SVGAGI come from the germline V gene. Trimming pared 5 bases from V and 4 bases from J, leaving 16 bases between. The CDR3 runs 15 residues.